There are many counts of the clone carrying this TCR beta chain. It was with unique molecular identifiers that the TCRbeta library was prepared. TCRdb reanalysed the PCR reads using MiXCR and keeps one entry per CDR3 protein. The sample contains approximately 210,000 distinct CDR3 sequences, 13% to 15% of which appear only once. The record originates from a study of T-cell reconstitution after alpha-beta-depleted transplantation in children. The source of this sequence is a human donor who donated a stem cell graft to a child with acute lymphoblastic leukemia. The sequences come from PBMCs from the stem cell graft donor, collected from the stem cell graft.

CDR3 protein: CASTQTGGPEQFF. CDR3 coding DNA: TGTGCCAGCACCCAAACGGGGGGGCCGGAGCAGTTCTTC. This chain uses TRBV6-5 with TRBJ2-1, with 8 bases that match TRBD2. Germline V gene data show CDR1 as MNHEY and CDR2 as SVGAGI. Unmatched junction bases numbered 9, after V lost 7 bases and J lost 10 bases. The CDR3 loop spans 13 amino acids.